A selection of T cell receptor beta chains follows, all from one sample in a study of shared clonotypes between healthy human individuals. TCRdb's table, derived via immunoSEQ multiplex PCR, lists solely in-frame clones and lacks some. The data show around 1.5 million clones, around 98% seen once. Source material: naive CD4+ T cells sorted from blood. The receptors shown here come from a man aged 25 to 45 in good health. The CDR3 runs from the conserved cysteine through the conserved F or W. The D gene is left open where the match is weak. Clone size is not always given. Where it is, it says once, few, many or a class for expanded clones.

cdr3_nt cdr3_aa d_call j_call v_call clone_size
TGTGCCAGTAGTCCTACAGGGAGTACAGATACGCAGTATTTT CASSPTGSTDTQYF - TRBJ2-3 TRBV19 once
TGTGCCAGCAGCCCCCGGCCGGCTCCCTCTGGAAACACCATATATTTT CASSPRPAPSGNTIYF - TRBJ1-3 TRBV9 -
TGTGCCAGCGTGAGGAACGGGCCCTCTGGAAACACCATATATTTT CASVRNGPSGNTIYF - TRBJ1-3 TRBV2 -
TGTGCCAGCAGTTTACTAAATCCCACAGATACGCAGTATTTT CASSLLNPTDTQYF - TRBJ2-3 TRBV27 -
TGTGCCACCAAACCCCCAGGGGGGGCGCGGAACGAGCAGTACTTC CATKPPGGARNEQYF - TRBJ2-7 TRBV6-1 -
TGTGCCAGTGTTCCGGGTAACGGCGCGGAACTGTTTTTT CASVPGNGAELFF - TRBJ1-4 TRBV28 -
TGTGCCAGCAGACCGGACAGGGCTACCTACGAGCAGTACTTC CASRPDRATYEQYF TRBD1 TRBJ2-7 TRBV2 -
TGTGCCAGCAGCTTTGGGACAACTGAAGCTTTCTTT CASSFGTTEAFF - TRBJ1-1 TRBV7-9 -
TGTGCCAGCAGTGAATTCGGGACAGGGATCACAGATACGCAGTATTTT CASSEFGTGITDTQYF TRBD1 TRBJ2-3 TRBV25-1 -
TGTGCCAGCAGCGTAGGGGTTGGCGAGCAGTACTTC CASSVGVGEQYF - TRBJ2-7 TRBV9 -
TGTGCCAGCAGTAACTCCCGCCCCGGGGAGCAGTTCTTC CASSNSRPGEQFF - TRBJ2-1 TRBV2 -
TGCGCCAGCAGCCACCTAACGGGACAGGGGTTAGCCAAAAACATTCAGTACTTC CASSHLTGQGLAKNIQYF TRBD1 TRBJ2-4 TRBV4-1 -
TGTGCCAGTAGTATCGTAGGGCAGAATCAGCCCCAGCATTTT CASSIVGQNQPQHF - TRBJ1-5 TRBV19 -
TGTGCCAGCAGCGTATCTAGCGGGAGCCCGAGCGGCTCCTACAATGAGCAGTTCTTC CASSVSSGSPSGSYNEQFF TRBD2 TRBJ2-1 TRBV9 -
TGCGCCAGCAGCTTGGCAGCTAGCACAGATACGCAGTATTTT CASSLAASTDTQYF - TRBJ2-3 TRBV5-1 -
TGTGCCAGCAGTGATAGACTAGCGGGAGTTGAGCAGTTCTTC CASSDRLAGVEQFF TRBD2 TRBJ2-1 TRBV2 -
TGTGCCTGGAGTGTACATCTTTACGAGCAGTACTTC CAWSVHLYEQYF - TRBJ2-7 TRBV30 -
TGTGCCAGCAGCGTATCGATTTTGCGGGACACCGGGGAGCTGTTTTTT CASSVSILRDTGELFF - TRBJ2-2 TRBV9 -
TGTGCCAGCATAAAGCGGGACATACCCAACGAGCAGTACTTC CASIKRDIPNEQYF - TRBJ2-7 TRBV28 -
TGTGCCAGTAGTACCCCCGGGACTAGCGGGAGTTACGAGCAGTACTTC CASSTPGTSGSYEQYF TRBD2 TRBJ2-7 TRBV19 -
TGCAGCGTTGAAAGAGAACCATCTGGCGAGCAGTACTTC CSVEREPSGEQYF - TRBJ2-7 TRBV29-1 -
TGTGCCAGTAGTGCGACAATCTATAGCAATCAGCCCCAGCATTTT CASSATIYSNQPQHF - TRBJ1-5 TRBV19 -
TGTGCCAGCAGTTTAAGGGGGAGGTCTTTGACCGGGGAGCTGTTTTTT CASSLRGRSLTGELFF - TRBJ2-2 TRBV27 -
TGTGCCTGGAGACAGGAAGAGACCCAGTACTTC CAWRQEETQYF - TRBJ2-5 TRBV30 -
TGTGCCAGTACCCCAACTAGTCTTTTCGGCAATGAGCAGTTCTTC CASTPTSLFGNEQFF - TRBJ2-1 TRBV19 -
TGTGCCAGCAGCTTAATGCGGGCCTCTGGGGCCAACGTCCTGACTTTC CASSLMRASGANVLTF - TRBJ2-6 TRBV7-3 -
TGTGCCAGCAAATCCCTCGGAAGACTCACTGAAGCTTTCTTT CASKSLGRLTEAFF - TRBJ1-1 TRBV11-2 -
TGTGCCAGCAGCCAGCCAGGGTTTCGCTACGAGCAGTACTTC CASSQPGFRYEQYF - TRBJ2-7 TRBV5-8 -
TGCGCCAGCAGCACTGCTCTGAGTACACCACGAGAGGGAGAGACCCAGTACTTC CASSTALSTPREGETQYF - TRBJ2-5 TRBV5-1 -
TGTGCCAGCACTCGGTACGAGCAGTACTTC CASTRYEQYF - TRBJ2-7 TRBV6-5 -
TGCAGCGTTCTTGAGGGCAATCAGCCCCAGCATTTT CSVLEGNQPQHF - TRBJ1-5 TRBV29-1 -
TGTGCCAGCAGAAAGGGACAGGGATCGGATACGCAGTATTTT CASRKGQGSDTQYF TRBD1 TRBJ2-3 TRBV5-5 -
TGTGCCAGCTCACCACCGGGCAGGGAAACTAATGAAAAACTGTTTTTT CASSPPGRETNEKLFF - TRBJ1-4 TRBV18 -
TGTGCCAGCAGCTTAGCCGGTTTGCTTGAAGCTTTCTTT CASSLAGLLEAFF - TRBJ1-1 TRBV7-8 -
TGTGCCAGCAGCCCAGTCTTTATTCAAGAGACCCAGTACTTC CASSPVFIQETQYF - TRBJ2-5 TRBV28 -
TGTGCCAGCAGCTTCACAGGGGGTCCCTACGAGCAGTACTTC CASSFTGGPYEQYF TRBD1 TRBJ2-7 TRBV7-8 -
TGCGCCAGCAGCCCGACTAGCGGGAGGTATGCAGATACGCAGTATTTT CASSPTSGRYADTQYF TRBD2 TRBJ2-3 TRBV5-1 -
TGTGCCAGCAGCTCAACCTGGGACCCCGGGAACGAGCAGTACTTC CASSSTWDPGNEQYF - TRBJ2-7 TRBV11-2 -
TGTGCCAGCGGGCAGGAATCCTACGAGCAGTACTTC CASGQESYEQYF - TRBJ2-7 TRBV28 -
TGTGCCAGCAGTCTTCTAGGTGGCACGGGGGAAAAACTGTTTTTT CASSLLGGTGEKLFF - TRBJ1-4 TRBV28 -